This T cell receptor beta chain comes out of a study of control samples from healthy donors and cancer patients. Germline V lookup: CDR1 SNHLY, CDR2 FYNNEI. V lost 5 bases to trimming and J lost 2 bases, with 9 bases between them. The CDR3 extends over 13 amino acids. Data came from immunoSEQ multiplex PCR; TCRdb stores just in-frame clones and leaves some out. The sample carries tens of thousands of clones, about nine tenths recorded once. The sequenced material came from PBMCs. This sequence joins TRBV2 and TRBJ1-1; a weak D match, TRBD1 (5 bases). This sequence originates from a man aged 60 to 75 with colorectal cancer. DNA for the CDR3: TGTGCCAGCAGTTACGACAGTAACACTGAAGCTTTCTTT. Protein product: CASSYDSNTEAFF.